This TCR beta chain was sequenced during a study of spatial heterogeneity in lung cancer. At the level of the study: An average of more than ten raw reads was observed per unique TCR and UMI combination. The study, taken as a whole, reports: Blood carried ubiquitous expanded tumor TCRs more at resection than follow-up.

Every TCR cDNA molecule bore its own unique molecular identifier. A single record per CDR3 protein comes from TCRdb applying MiXCR to the 5' RACE reads. The sample lists 90,000 or so distinct CDR3 sequences, roughly 10% occurring once. As regards this clonotype: Its antigen is not identified.

Time point of the sample: sample taken at primary tumor resection. Whole RNA came from tumor, nontumor lung or frozen PBMC and was sequenced without being sorted. The donors were fewer than 80 patients with non-small cell lung cancer that was early-stage and untreated. The J segment lost 6 bases and the V segment lost 5 bases, leaving 10 bases of the junction unmatched. The CDR3 length is 16 residues. The V gene's germline CDR1 is SGHTA and CDR2 FQGTGA. The specimen was PBMCs, collected at surgery. This receptor was obtained from a male donor with early-stage non-small cell lung cancer. The rearrangement links TRBV7-3 to TRBJ1-4, with TRBD1 identical over 9 bases. The CDR3 nucleotides are TGTGCCAGCAGCGGAGGAGGAGACAGGGGGTATGAAAAACTGTTTTTT. Its translation: CASSGGGDRGYEKLFF.